These 8 T cell receptor beta chains share one sample of origin, sequenced in a study of a mutant IDH1 vaccine in newly diagnosed glioma. Their cognate antigens are unknown. The time point was: week 11, during vaccination. Every vaccination contained 300 ug of the mutant IDH1 20-mer peptide and was paired with topical imiquimod. Clones were sequenced by immunoSEQ multiplex PCR, and TCRdb holds only the in-frame ones, with some missing. The data contain 30,000 to 45,000 clones, approximately 80% of them singletons. The input for sequencing was peripheral blood mononuclear cells (PBMCs), taken from a glioma patient whose treatment included an IDH1 peptide vaccine. The receptors derive from a woman aged 25-40 years with glioma. Some clones in this sample may be carry-over from other donors' samples.

The rearrangement links TRBV5-1 to TRBJ2-2; 7 positions agree with TRBD2. The length of the CDR3 is 14 residues. The V gene's germline CDR1 is SGHRS and CDR2 YFSETQ. The ends lost 4 bases at V and 3 bases at J; junction bases unmatched: 3. The CDR3 DNA follows: TGCGCCAGCAGCCGGACTAGATACACCGGGGAGCTGTTTTTT. Amino acid sequence: CASSRTRYTGELFF.

This chain connects TRBV10-3 to TRBJ2-7, with D possibly TRBD2 on 5 matching bases. The V and J ends lost 9 bases and 0 bases respectively, with 9 bases between them. The CDR3 contains 12 residues. Looked up from germline, CDR1 is ENHRY and CDR2 is SYGVKD. The CDR3 DNA is TGTGCCATGAGGGCGGACTCCTACGAGCAGTACTTC. It encodes CAMRADSYEQYF.

The rearrangement uses TRBV11-3 and TRBJ2-3; the match to TRBD1 covers 7 bases. The CDR3 runs to 15 residues. With 7 bases clipped from V and 4 bases from J, the junction kept 11 bases outside the gene matches. Germline values: CDR1 SGHNT, CDR2 YENEEA. CDR3 protein: CASNQEGAVADTQYF. The CDR3 region has the DNA TGTGCCAGCAACCAAGAGGGGGCGGTCGCAGATACGCAGTATTTT.

The chain links TRBV4-1 to TRBJ2-1; weak D call: TRBD1 (5 bases). The CDR3 consists of 13 residues. Deletions cut 0 bases from V and 8 bases from J, with 8 bases between. Per the germline V gene, CDR1 is MGHRA and CDR2 is YSYEKL. The CDR3 here is CASSQDPGYEQFF. The DNA of the CDR3 is TGCGCCAGCAGCCAAGATCCAGGGTATGAGCAGTTCTTC.

The genes are TRBV7-9 and TRBJ2-2; D may be TRBD1 (6 bases). CDR3 length equals 16 residues. Germline lookup yields CDR1 SEHNR and CDR2 FQNEAQ (reference sequence). The V end lost 3 bases, the J end lost 3 bases, and 14 bases lay between the germline ends. DNA of the CDR3: TGTGCCAGCAGCTTCCAGGGGACACAACACACCGGGGAGCTGTTTTTT. Translation: CASSFQGTQHTGELFF.

The chain employs TRBV27 and TRBJ1-2; 10 positions agree with TRBD1. CDR3 length equals 17 residues. With V trimmed by 7 bases and J by 0 bases, 11 bases remained unmatched. CDR1 is MNHEY, CDR2 SMNVEV, per germline (reference sequence). CDR3 in DNA: TGTGCCAGCACTGGAATGGGACAGGGGAGTTCTAACTATGGCTACACCTTC. Translation: CASTGMGQGSSNYGYTF.

V usage is TRBV9 and J usage is TRBJ2-5; 14 bases map to TRBD2. This CDR3 comprises 21 residues. Germline assignment: CDR1 SGDLS and CDR2 YYNGEE. V shed 3 bases, J shed 5 bases, and the junction held 21 bases outside the gene matches. Here the CDR3 reads CASSGRLAGGPPGSSWETQYF. CDR3 nucleotide sequence: TGTGCCAGCAGCGGACGACTAGCGGGAGGGCCTCCTGGTTCTTCGTGGGAGACCCAGTACTTC.

This chain uses TRBV5-6 with TRBJ2-7, with D possibly being TRBD2 (6 bases). V was cut by 0 bases and J by 7 bases, with 11 bases left in between. This CDR3 has 13 residues. Germline loops: CDR1 SGHDT, CDR2 YYEEEE. For the CDR3, the DNA is TGTGCCAGCAGCTTGGGGGGCGCGGGGGAGCAGTACTTC. Its translation is CASSLGGAGEQYF.